Each of the 18 T cell receptor beta chains below was sequenced from the same sample in a study of tumor-infiltrating lymphocytes in primary liver carcinoma. From around 0.5 ug total RNA, TCR beta cDNA was generated with a primer in the constant region. Slightly modified ARM-PCR with three nested multiplex PCR rounds yielded TCR beta libraries. The first two PCR rounds, around 10 cycles each, used TRBV1-TRBV30 forward primers and a C-beta reverse primer. TCRdb reanalysed the multiplex PCR reads using MiXCR and keeps one entry per CDR3 protein. The top ten hold 6% to 8.5% of the sample, which has about 200,000 distinct CDR3 sequences, roughly 61% seen once. The source of the blood RNA was unsorted whole blood, and germline DNA was extracted as well. The material sequenced was peripheral blood. The receptors were gathered from a woman aged 55-70 years with primary liver carcinoma and hepatitis B virus infection.

Regarding this clonotype: The CDR3 does not close with the conserved phenylalanine or tryptophan, likely indicating a read error. The CDR3 reads CAIGPGTGEGALEAFL. CDR3 DNA sequence: TGTGCCATCGGCCCCGGGACAGGGGAAGGAGCGCTTGAAGCTTTCTTA. The rearrangement joins TRBV10-3 to TRBJ1-1; 10 bases map to TRBD1. Germline trimming cut 8 bases from V and 7 bases from J; bases unmatched to any gene: 16. The CDR3 length is 16 residues. Looked up from germline, CDR1 is ENHRY and CDR2 is SYGVKD.

The CDR3 DNA is TGTGCCAGCAGCCCGAACAAGGGGCAGTACCCCTACGAGCAGTACTTC. Amino acids: CASSPNKGQYPYEQYF. The chain employs TRBV11-2 and TRBJ2-7; a weak D match, TRBD1 (5 bases). From germline, CDR1 is SGHAT and CDR2 FQNNGV. The CDR3 totals 16 residues. Trimming stripped 5 bases from V and 2 bases from J, with 19 bases between.

This clonotype turned up a few times. The chain carries TRBV5-4 and TRBJ2-5; TRBD2 is a possible D gene (5 bases). The CDR3 runs 15 residues. The germline V gene has CDR1 SGHNT and CDR2 YYREEE (reference sequence). V shed 0 bases and J shed 1 base, with 10 bases lying between them. The CDR3 is CASSLGSSGQETQYF. CDR3 sequence (DNA): TGTGCCAGCAGCTTGGGGTCGAGCGGCCAAGAGACCCAGTACTTC.

On this clonotype: An end of the junction does not agree with germline; a read error may underlie this. The chain carries TRBV4-1 and TRBJ2-7; 7 bases are a match to TRBD2. The CDR3 is made up of 13 amino acids. Per germline, CDR1 MGHRA and CDR2 YSYEKL. CDR3 protein: CASTPTSSSEQYF. The CDR3 DNA is TGTGCCAGCACTCCGACTAGCTCAAGCGAGCAGTACTTC.

A word on this clonotype: It may be a read error: a sequence one base away is much more abundant. The chain couples TRBV5-1 to TRBJ2-3, with 10 bases that match TRBD2. Trimming took 7 bases from V and 2 from J; bases not matched to a gene: 10. CDR3 size: 16 residues. Per germline, CDR1 SGHRS and CDR2 YFSETQ. The CDR3 reads CASGSRTSGITDTQYF. The CDR3 nucleotides are TGCGCCAGCGGCTCCCGGACTAGCGGCATCACAGATACGCAGTATTTT.

This clonotype was detected once. V gene TRBV6-5 combines with J gene TRBJ1-2; tentatively, D is TRBD1 (6 bases). V lost 7 bases and J 1 base, leaving 13 bases between the germline ends. Looked up from germline, CDR1 is MNHEY and CDR2 is SVGAGI. This CDR3 has 14 amino acids. The CDR3 coding sequence is TGTGCCAGCATTTCAGGGGACGGTAACTATGGCTACACCTTC. Protein sequence: CASISGDGNYGYTF.

Concerning this clonotype: A much larger clone differs by one base, so this may be a read error. This chain joins TRBV6-5 and TRBJ1-4, with 8 nucleotides matching TRBD1. Germline loops: CDR1 MNHEY, CDR2 SVGAGI. After removal of 4 bases from V and 7 bases from J, the junction contained 8 bases not matched to a gene. This CDR3 has 15 amino acids. The CDR3 DNA sequence: TGTGCCAGCAGTTTCCTCCGGGGACAGGCTGAAAAACTGTTTTTT. This translates into CASSFLRGQAEKLFF.

For this clonotype: The conserved phenylalanine or tryptophan normally closing the CDR3 is absent here, so this likely arose from a read error. The DNA is omitted, as the CDR3 cannot be located on it reliably, and the CDR3 follows TCRdb's listing. The chain recombines TRBV28 with TRBJ2-2; TRBD2 reflects the table's D call only, with no check against the DNA. The length of the CDR3 is 13 amino acids, counting both ends. Germline CDR1 reads MDHEN; CDR2 reads SYDVKM. CDR3 sequence: CASCLGGRAGALL.

Comment on this clonotype: Given a much more abundant clone one base away, this may be a read error. V usage is TRBV6-5 and J usage is TRBJ1-1; D not resolved. The CDR3 covers 15 residues. V gave up 6 bases and J gave up 0 bases, with 14 bases separating them. Germline V gene lookup returns CDR1 MNHEY and CDR2 SVGAGI. Here the CDR3 reads CASSYLGMVNTEAFF. In DNA form, the CDR3 reads TGTGCCAGCAGCTACCTAGGGATGGTGAACACTGAAGCTTTCTTT.

CDR3: CASSFRDRYQETQYF. DNA for the CDR3: TGTGCCAGCAGCTTCCGGGACAGGTACCAAGAGACCCAGTACTTC. The chain joins TRBV7-9 to TRBJ2-5; the match to TRBD1 covers 8 bases. Germline loops: CDR1 SEHNR, CDR2 FQNEAQ (reference sequence). The CDR3 contains 15 residues. With 3 bases clipped from V and 0 bases from J, the junction kept 3 bases outside the gene matches.

V and J are TRBV6-5 and TRBJ2-7; 7 nucleotides line up with TRBD1. Germline V gene sequence: CDR1 MNHEY, CDR2 SVGAGI. The CDR3 has 12 residues. V lost 5 bases to trimming and J lost 7 bases; unmatched junction nucleotides: 5. The CDR3 DNA sequence: TGTGCCAGCAGTGTACAGGGGCGAGAGCAGTACTTC. This codes for CASSVQGREQYF.

This clonotype was detected many times. Written as DNA, the CDR3 is TGTGCCAGCAGCCAAGATAGCGGGAGATACGGTGAGCAGTTCTTC. Translated: CASSQDSGRYGEQFF. The J gene is TRBJ2-1, the V gene TRBV4-2, with 9 bases fitting TRBD2. This CDR3 has 15 amino acids. Germline V gene sequence: CDR1 LGHNA, CDR2 YNFKEQ. V lost 0 bases to trimming and J lost 9 bases; unmatched junction nucleotides: 6.

Comments on this clonotype: A read error may explain this, as a much larger clone is one base away. V and J are TRBV6-5 and TRBJ1-1, with no clear D. This CDR3 comprises 15 residues. V dropped 5 bases and J dropped 3 bases, with 16 bases sitting between them. Looked up from germline, CDR1 is MNHEY and CDR2 is SVGAGI. The CDR3 loop is CASSSLHGIYTEAFF. The CDR3 nucleotides read TGTGCCAGCAGTAGCTTACACGGGATTTACACTGAAGCTTTCTTT.

Notes on this clonotype: One end of the junction does not line up with germline, which may come from a read error. The V call is TRBV12-3 or TRBV12-4, the J call TRBJ2-7; D not certain. The CDR3 contains 13 residues. The CDR3 sequence: CVSSLAQSYEQYF. For the CDR3, the DNA is TGTGTCAGCAGTTTAGCCCAGTCCTACGAGCAGTATTTC.

The chain couples TRBV11-2 to TRBJ2-3; TRBD2 is a possible D gene (5 bases). The CDR3 loop spans 16 amino acids. From germline, CDR1 is SGHAT and CDR2 FQNNGV. V was trimmed by 11 bases and J by 2 bases, leaving 23 bases between them. CDR3 sequence reads: CACNPLGTGNTDTQYF. The CDR3 DNA follows: TGTGCCTGCAACCCGTTAGGCACCGGGAACACAGATACGCAGTATTTT.

This rearrangement joins TRBV15 to TRBJ2-5; 10 bases agree with TRBD2. V was pared by 5 bases and J by 2 bases, with 5 bases of the junction left unmatched. The CDR3 has 15 amino acids. CDR1 is LNHNV, CDR2 YYDKDF, per germline (reference sequence). CDR3 nucleotides: TGTGCCACCAGCCCACGACTAGCGGGTCAAGAGACCCAGTACTTC. Translation: CATSPRLAGQETQYF.

About this clonotype: A read error is possible here, since a much larger clone lies one base away. The chain carries TRBV6-5 and TRBJ2-7; D gene unclear. The CDR3 sequence is 14 residues long. Trimming took 2 bases from V and 2 from J, leaving 10 bases between them. CDR1 MNHEY and CDR2 SVGAGI come from the germline V gene. CDR3 sequence reads: CASSYGTEAYEQYF. CDR3 DNA sequence: TGTGCCAGCAGTTACGGAACAGAAGCCTACGAGCAGTACTTC.

About this clonotype: The junction departs from germline at one end; a sequencing error may be responsible. The chain is built from TRBV29-1 and TRBJ2-5, with 8 bases aligning to TRBD1. The length of the CDR3 is 14 residues. From germline, CDR1 is SQVTM and CDR2 ANQGSEA. The CDR3 nucleotides read TGCAGCGTTGAAGATCTTGACAGGGGCCAGACCCACTACTTC. It specifies CSVEDLDRGQTHYF.